These 12 T cell receptor beta chains originate from one sample sequenced in a study of cytomegalovirus exposure and HLA in healthy donors. PCR amplification relied on 60 Vbeta primers (plus 13 Jbeta primers). The repertoire was sequenced with immunoSEQ multiplex PCR; TCRdb's copy has only in-frame clones and lacks some. This repertoire shows about 120,000 clones, approximately 84% found once; its top ten account for 0.24%. The source material was PBMCs. The source of these receptors is a man aged 50 to 60 in good health and CMV-seronegative.

The rearrangement uses TRBV5-1 and TRBJ2-2; D perhaps matches TRBD1 (6 bases). CDR3 length: 15 amino acids. Germline-derived CDR1 and CDR2 are SGHRS and YFSETQ. Trimming took 4 bases from V and 1 from J, leaving 11 bases between them. The CDR3 reads CASSAGQMNTGELFF. CDR3 DNA: TGCGCCAGCAGCGCTGGACAGATGAACACCGGGGAGCTGTTTTTT.

V is TRBV5-6 and J is TRBJ2-4; D not resolved. CDR3 length equals 15 residues. Germline V lookup: CDR1 SGHDT, CDR2 YYEEEE. Trimming cost V 1 base and J 0 bases, with 8 bases left between them. This CDR3 reads CASSLRVLAKNIQYF. CDR3 DNA sequence: TGTGCCAGCAGCTTGCGAGTGCTAGCCAAAAACATTCAGTACTTC.

The chain employs TRBV28 and TRBJ1-5; possibly TRBD1 for D (6 bases). Germline CDR1 reads MDHEN; CDR2 reads SYDVKM. CDR3 length: 17 residues. The V end lost 0 bases, the J end lost 4 bases, and 16 bases lay between the germline ends. CDR3 bases: TGTGCCAGCAGTTTATGGGGGGCAGGCCAACGGAATCAGCCCCAGCATTTT. Amino acids: CASSLWGAGQRNQPQHF.

V is TRBV18 and J is TRBJ1-2; D gene uncertain. The length of the CDR3 is 16 residues. CDR1 is KGHSH, CDR2 LQKENI, per germline. V was cut by 6 bases and J by 4 bases, with 21 bases left in between. The CDR3 DNA is TGTGCCAGCTCCCAAAGCCCACCGGGAGGCCTCTATGGCTACACCTTC. Translating gives CASSQSPPGGLYGYTF.

This clone appeared once. The CDR3 DNA sequence: TGTGCCAGCAGCTTAATTGGGGCTACTAATGAAAAACTGTTTTTT. Its protein product is CASSLIGATNEKLFF. This chain links TRBV7-8 with TRBJ1-4; TRBD1 might be the D (5 bases). Germline lookup yields CDR1 SGHVS and CDR2 FQNEAQ. V lost 2 bases and J lost 2, with 9 bases in between. This CDR3 comprises 15 residues.

The chain uses TRBV4-2 and TRBJ1-1; D perhaps matches TRBD1 (6 bases). This CDR3 region has 15 residues. Trimming pared 4 bases from V and 3 bases from J, leaving 15 bases between. CDR1 is LGHNA and CDR2 is YNFKEQ in the germline V gene. CDR3 sequence: CASSPAGDGDTEAFF. CDR3 coding DNA: TGTGCCAGCAGCCCCGCAGGGGACGGGGACACTGAAGCTTTCTTT.

This clone showed up just once. The rearrangement links TRBV11-1 to TRBJ2-5; possibly TRBD2 for D (6 bases). From germline, CDR1 is SGHAT and CDR2 FQDESV (reference sequence). CDR3 size: 13 residues. The V and J ends lost 9 bases and 3 bases respectively, with 14 bases between them. In DNA form, the CDR3 reads TGTGCCAGTCATAGCGGAGTGGAAGAGACCCAGTACTTC. Its protein is CASHSGVEETQYF.

The V and J genes are TRBV10-1 and TRBJ1-3; 9 nucleotides line up with TRBD1. The junction had 8 bases not matched to a gene; V was cut back by 6 bases and J by 8 bases. Per germline, CDR1 WNHNN and CDR2 SYGVQD (reference sequence). The CDR3 runs to 14 residues. CDR3 nucleotides: TGCGCCAGCAGGACGCCGGGACAGGGTCACACCATATATTTT. Translated, it gives CASRTPGQGHTIYF.

The chain links TRBV11-1 to TRBJ2-1, with D perhaps TRBD2 (5 bases). With 1 base removed from V and 10 bases from J, the gap between germline ends came to 8 bases. CDR1 is SGHAT and CDR2 is FQDESV in the germline V gene (reference sequence). This CDR3 is 12 amino acids long. The CDR3 loop reads CASSLVGNEQFF. The CDR3 bases are TGTGCCAGCAGCTTAGTCGGGAACGAGCAGTTCTTC. The entire variable domain, with the rest obtained from reference TRBV11-1 and TRBJ2-1, is as follows: EAEVAQSPRYKITEKSQAVAFWCDPISGHATLYWYRQILGQGPELLVQFQDESVVDDSQLPKDRFSAERLKGVDSTLKIQPAELGDSAMYLCASSLVGNEQFFGPGTRLTVL.

The V call is TRBV4-3, the J call TRBJ2-7, with TRBD1 matching over 7 bases. V lost 0 bases, J lost 5 bases, and 4 bases stayed unmatched. The CDR3 is 14 amino acids. CDR1 and CDR2 (germline): LGHNA, YSLEER. The CDR3 DNA is TGCGCCAGCAGCCAAGACCGACAGGGAGACGAGCAGTACTTC. It translates to CASSQDRQGDEQYF.

The chain combines TRBV5-4 with TRBJ2-1, with 9 bases aligning to TRBD1. CDR3 length: 14 amino acids. V was pared by 5 bases and J by 7 bases, with 7 bases of the junction left unmatched. Germline V lookup: CDR1 SGHNT, CDR2 YYREEE (reference sequence). The CDR3 DNA reads as TGTGCCAGCAGTTCGGGACAGGGCTATAATGAGCAGTTCTTC. Amino acid sequence: CASSSGQGYNEQFF.

CDR3 in amino acids: CASSYSRRLNTEAFF. The CDR3 bases are TGTGCCAGCAGTTACTCACGGAGGCTTAACACTGAAGCTTTCTTT. The chain uses TRBV6-5 and TRBJ1-1; no firm D call. Trimming took 0 bases from V and 2 from J, leaving 10 bases between them. The CDR3 length is 15 residues. Germline CDR1 is MNHEY and CDR2 is SVGAGI.